Below, 27 T cell receptor beta chains from the same sample are listed, as sequenced in a study of OX40 agonist ivuxolimab in advanced cancers. The data were produced by immunoSEQ multiplex PCR, yet TCRdb's version contains in-frame clones alone and is incomplete. The sample yields tens of thousands of clones, roughly 86% seen once. This material consisted of CD4+ or CD8+ T cells sorted from blood, taken in a trial of the OX40 agonist ivuxolimab. These receptors were collected from an adult with an advanced solid tumor such as melanoma, head and neck, liver or kidney cancer.

The genes are TRBV10-3 and TRBJ2-7; 13 bases agree with TRBD2. V lost 6 bases, J lost 5 bases, and 1 base stayed unmatched. The CDR3 runs 13 residues. The germline V gene encodes CDR1 ENHRY and CDR2 SYGVKD. CDR3 sequence: CAIRGTSGDEQYF. CDR3 DNA: TGTGCCATCAGGGGGACTAGCGGGGACGAGCAGTACTTC.

The chain couples TRBV5-1 to TRBJ2-2; possibly TRBD1 for D (6 bases). The V end was cut by 9 bases, the J end by 6 bases, with 18 bases between. Germline V lookup: CDR1 SGHRS, CDR2 YFSETQ. CDR3 length equals 14 residues. This CDR3 is CATRTVHDPGELFF. The DNA of the CDR3 is TGCGCCACCCGGACAGTTCATGACCCCGGGGAGCTGTTTTTT.

This chain joins TRBV6-5 and TRBJ1-6; 8 nucleotides line up with TRBD1. Per germline, CDR1 MNHEY and CDR2 SVGAGI. The V and J ends lost 0 bases and 11 bases, in that order; junction bases with no gene match: 6. CDR3 length: 15 residues. The CDR3 spells CASSYSRTGRTPLHF. CDR3 nucleotides: TGTGCCAGCAGTTACTCAAGGACAGGGAGAACACCCCTCCACTTT.

The rearrangement links TRBV6-1 to TRBJ1-5; 9 bases line up with TRBD1. V shed 3 bases and J 5 bases; nucleotides not matched to a gene: 2. This CDR3 comprises 14 residues. Germline values: CDR1 MNHNS, CDR2 SASEGT. CDR3 bases: TGTGCCAGCAGTGACAACAGGGGGCATCAGCCCCAGCATTTT. Protein product: CASSDNRGHQPQHF.

The CDR3 protein is CASSQLPGGFAYGYTF. CDR3 sequence (DNA): TGTGCCAGCAGCCAACTTCCAGGGGGTTTCGCCTATGGCTACACCTTC. The chain links TRBV14 to TRBJ1-2; TRBD1 matches at 7 bases. The germline V gene has CDR1 SGHDN and CDR2 FVKESK. V gave up 2 bases and J gave up 4 bases; unmatched junction bases: 10. The length of the CDR3 is 16 residues.

V and J are TRBV28 and TRBJ2-1, with D unclear. The CDR3 spans 12 residues. Germline-derived CDR1 and CDR2 are MDHEN and SYDVKM. The ends were cut back, 8 bases at V and 6 bases at J, with 11 bases in the middle. The DNA of the CDR3 is TGTGCCAGCCAAGAGTCGGCCAATGAGCAGTTCTTC. It is translated as CASQESANEQFF.

The genes are TRBV18 and TRBJ2-2, with unresolved D. Germline V gene lookup returns CDR1 KGHSH and CDR2 LQKENI. This CDR3 comprises 16 residues. Trimming removed 2 bases from V and 0 bases from J, with 10 bases in between. CDR3 region: CASSPFEKSNTGELFF. CDR3 nucleotide sequence: TGTGCCAGCTCACCATTTGAGAAATCGAACACCGGGGAGCTGTTTTTT.

The rearrangement links TRBV6-1 to TRBJ2-4; D tentatively reads TRBD1 or TRBD2 (5 bases each). Trimming removed 6 bases from V and 3 bases from J, with 12 bases in between. CDR3 length: 14 residues. Germline CDR1 reads MNHNS; CDR2 reads SASEGT. CDR3 coding DNA: TGTGCCAGCAGCCCGGGACCGGTCAAAAACATTCAGTACTTC. This gives the protein CASSPGPVKNIQYF.

V is TRBV28 and J is TRBJ1-2; 7 positions match TRBD1. CDR1 and CDR2 (germline): MDHEN, SYDVKM. The CDR3 runs to 13 residues. V lost 5 bases, J lost 2 bases, and 2 bases stayed unmatched. The CDR3 here is CASSGQENYGYTF. The DNA for the CDR3 is TGTGCCAGCAGTGGACAGGAGAACTATGGCTACACCTTC.

This chain uses TRBV27 with TRBJ1-1; 11 bases are a match to TRBD1. The length of the CDR3 is 16 residues. CDR1 is MNHEY and CDR2 is SMNVEV in the germline V gene (reference sequence). V shed 5 bases and J 3 bases; nucleotides not matched to a gene: 8. The CDR3 sequence: CASSARDRGWDTEAFF. CDR3 nucleotides: TGTGCCAGCAGTGCGAGGGACAGGGGGTGGGACACTGAAGCTTTCTTT.

This chain connects TRBV10-2 to TRBJ1-5, with D maybe TRBD1 (6 bases). There are 14 residues in the CDR3. CDR1 is WSHSY and CDR2 is SAAADI in the germline V gene. V dropped 6 bases and J dropped 6 bases, with 15 bases sitting between them. DNA of the CDR3: TGCGCCAGCAGGGGGGGGGCGCTTGTTCAGCCCCAGCATTTT. As protein: CASRGGALVQPQHF.

The chain links TRBV7-9 to TRBJ2-3, with D possibly matching TRBD1 (5 bases). The length of the CDR3 is 15 residues. CDR1 and CDR2 from the germline V gene are SEHNR and FQNEAQ (reference sequence). Trimming cost V 4 bases and J 2 bases, with 13 bases left between them. The CDR3 protein is CASSSQQVSTDTQYF. The CDR3 DNA is TGTGCCAGCAGCTCCCAACAGGTATCCACAGATACGCAGTATTTT.

The chain carries TRBV28 and TRBJ1-2; D is undetermined. This CDR3 is 12 amino acids long. V dropped 4 bases and J dropped 11 bases, with 14 bases sitting between them. The germline CDR1 and CDR2 sequences are MDHEN and SYDVKM. In DNA, the CDR3 is TGTGCCAGCAGTTCAGAACGGCGGTATTACACCTTC. Protein product: CASSSERRYYTF.

The chain has TRBV28 and TRBJ2-3; 9 bases match TRBD2. The junction had 9 bases not matched to a gene; V was cut back by 5 bases and J by 6 bases. Germline CDR1 MDHEN, CDR2 SYDVKM. CDR3 length equals 15 residues. The CDR3 loop reads CASSALSGGVDTQYF. As DNA, the CDR3 is TGTGCCAGCAGTGCCCTTAGCGGGGGAGTGGATACGCAGTATTTT.

The rearrangement joins TRBV18 to TRBJ2-7; 7 nucleotides match TRBD2. CDR3 size: 15 residues. V dropped 3 bases and J dropped 2; count of bases not matched to a gene: 7. Germline assignment: CDR1 KGHSH and CDR2 LQKENI. The CDR3, as DNA: TGTGCCAGCTCACCGGGAGGGGTCGGGACCTACGAGCAGTACTTC. Translation gives CASSPGGVGTYEQYF.

This clone has a single count. This chain links TRBV19 with TRBJ2-1, with TRBD2 matching over 8 bases. Germline loops: CDR1 LNHDA, CDR2 SQIVND (reference sequence). This CDR3 comprises 14 residues. V dropped 8 bases and J dropped 5; count of bases not matched to a gene: 8. The DNA for the CDR3 is TGTGCCAGTCATCTTAGCGGGGATAACAATGAGCAGTTCTTC. It codes for CASHLSGDNNEQFF.

CDR3 residues: CASSHHRDTRYEQYF. The CDR3 DNA sequence: TGCGCCAGCAGCCATCACCGGGACACACGATACGAGCAGTACTTC. The rearrangement uses TRBV23-1 and TRBJ2-7, with D possibly matching TRBD1 (6 bases). TRBV23-1 is flagged as an ORF with uncertain function. CDR3 length equals 15 residues. V gave up 6 bases and J gave up 4 bases, with 19 bases separating them.

This clone was detected once. The chain recombines TRBV5-1 with TRBJ1-1, with 9 bases matching TRBD1. The V gene end was trimmed by 5 bases and the J gene end by 3 bases; junction bases not matched to a gene: 8. The germline V gene encodes CDR1 SGHRS and CDR2 YFSETQ. The CDR3 runs 15 residues. The DNA for the CDR3 is TGCGCCAGCAGTCGGGACAGGGTGGGATACACTGAAGCTTTCTTT. It translates to CASSRDRVGYTEAFF.

This clone was detected only once. This rearrangement joins TRBV10-3 to TRBJ2-3; no definite D call. Trimming took off 9 bases at V and 1 base at J, with 8 bases between the two ends. Germline V gene sequence: CDR1 ENHRY, CDR2 SYGVKD. This CDR3 has 12 amino acids. Written as DNA, the CDR3 is TGTGCCATGATGGACGGCACAGATACGCAGTATTTT. This translates into CAMMDGTDTQYF.

The CDR3 nucleotides are TGTGCCAGTAGTAGGGGAATCTCTGGAAACACCATATATTTT. Protein sequence: CASSRGISGNTIYF. J is TRBJ1-3 and V is TRBV19, with unresolved D. The germline V and J ends were trimmed by 4 bases and 0 bases, with 7 bases remaining between them. The CDR3 contains 14 residues. Germline CDR1 is LNHDA and CDR2 is SQIVND (reference sequence).

V gene TRBV11-3 combines with J gene TRBJ1-1; D is undetermined. V was clipped by 4 bases and J by 0 bases, with 12 bases between them. Germline CDR1 SGHNT, CDR2 YENEEA. The CDR3 is made up of 15 amino acids. The CDR3 nucleotides are TGTGCCAGCAGCTCCCGGACCGGTGTGAACACTGAAGCTTTCTTT. Translating it yields CASSSRTGVNTEAFF.

The chain couples TRBV16 to TRBJ1-2, with D unclear. Germline-derived CDR1 and CDR2 are KGHSY and FQNENV. The CDR3 spans 14 residues. Between the trimmed V and J ends, which lost 0 bases and 8 bases, there was a span of 13 bases. The CDR3 here is CASSQSFASSGYTF. CDR3 nucleotide sequence: TGTGCCAGCAGCCAATCCTTTGCCTCCTCCGGCTACACCTTC. The full variable domain, in which reference TRBV16 and TRBJ1-2 provide the parts outside the CDR3, is GEEVAQTPKHLVRGEGQKAKLYCAPIKGHSYVFWYQQVLKNEFKFLISFQNENVFDETGMPKERFSAKCLPNSPCSLEIQATKLEDSAVYFCASSQSFASSGYTFGSGTRLTVV.

The rearrangement joins TRBV5-1 to TRBJ2-7; no clear D. Germline CDR1 and CDR2: SGHRS and YFSETQ. The V and J ends lost 5 bases and 3 bases respectively, with 9 bases between them. The CDR3 covers 12 residues. In DNA, the CDR3 is TGCGCCAGCAGGGAAGGAGACTACGAGCAGTACTTC. Amino acids: CASREGDYEQYF.

This chain uses TRBV19 with TRBJ1-1; D uncertain. V was clipped by 0 bases and J by 2 bases, with 7 bases between them. The CDR3 is 14 amino acids. Per the germline V gene, CDR1 is LNHDA and CDR2 is SQIVND (reference sequence). The CDR3 coding sequence is TGTGCCAGTAGTATAGAGAGGCCCAACACTGAAGCTTTCTTT. Translated: CASSIERPNTEAFF.

The chain employs TRBV4-1 and TRBJ2-2; 13 bases match TRBD2. J gave up 6 bases and V 4 bases, and 11 bases lay outside the gene matches. The CDR3 covers 18 residues. Germline lookup yields CDR1 MGHRA and CDR2 YSYEKL. The CDR3 nucleotides read TGCGCCAGCAGCCCTTACTTACTAGCGGGGGGGCTTGCCGGGGAGCTGTTTTTT. This translates into CASSPYLLAGGLAGELFF.

V is TRBV7-2 and J is TRBJ1-3; no firm D call. Trimming shortened V by 5 bases and J by 8 bases, and 13 bases separated the two germline ends. The CDR3 has 13 amino acids. The V gene's germline CDR1 is SGHTA and CDR2 FQGNSA. The CDR3 reads CASSPRPEDTIYF. The CDR3 DNA reads as TGTGCCAGCAGCCCCCGACCAGAGGACACCATATATTTT.

The chain couples TRBV7-2 to TRBJ2-7, with D tentatively TRBD2 (5 bases). V was cut by 3 bases and J by 4 bases, with 7 bases left in between. Germline CDR1 SGHTA, CDR2 FQGNSA. The CDR3 is 12 residues long. The CDR3 bases are TGTGCCAGCAGCTTTGCGGGTTACGAGCAGTACTTC. Its translation is CASSFAGYEQYF.